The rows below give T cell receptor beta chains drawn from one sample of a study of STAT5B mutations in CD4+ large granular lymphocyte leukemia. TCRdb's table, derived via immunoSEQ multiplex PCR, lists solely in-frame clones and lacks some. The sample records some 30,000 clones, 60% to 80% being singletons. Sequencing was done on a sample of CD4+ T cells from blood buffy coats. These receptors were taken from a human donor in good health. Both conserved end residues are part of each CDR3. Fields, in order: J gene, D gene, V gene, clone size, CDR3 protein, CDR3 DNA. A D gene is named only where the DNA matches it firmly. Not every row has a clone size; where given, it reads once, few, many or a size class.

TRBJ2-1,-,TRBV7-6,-,CASSLEGMSEQFF,TGTGCCAGCAGCTTAGAGGGGATGAGTGAGCAGTTCTTC
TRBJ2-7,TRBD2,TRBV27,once,CASSPRLAGGHNEQYF,TGTGCCAGCAGTCCCCGACTAGCGGGGGGGCATAACGAGCAGTACTTC
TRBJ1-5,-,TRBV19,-,CASSIVREGQPQHF,TGTGCCAGTAGTATCGTTAGGGAGGGCCAGCCCCAGCATTTT
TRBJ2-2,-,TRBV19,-,CASSKDGSRGGTNTGELFF,TGTGCCAGTAGTAAGGACGGATCCAGGGGTGGAACGAACACCGGGGAGCTGTTTTTT
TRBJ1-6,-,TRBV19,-,CASSPQGTLYNSPLHF,TGTGCCAGTAGTCCACAGGGTACTCTCTATAATTCACCCCTCCACTTT
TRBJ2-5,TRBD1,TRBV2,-,CASDREQETQYF,TGTGCCAGTGACAGGGAACAAGAGACCCAGTACTTC
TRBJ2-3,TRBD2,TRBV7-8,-,CASSSLAGSSAADTQYF,TGTGCCAGCAGCTCTCTAGCGGGATCCTCGGCAGCAGATACGCAGTATTTT
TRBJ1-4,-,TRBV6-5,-,CASREEGATNEKLFF,TGTGCCAGCAGGGAGGAGGGTGCAACTAATGAAAAACTGTTTTTT
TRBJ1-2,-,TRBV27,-,CASSLRGSSYGYTF,TGTGCCAGCAGTTTACGGGGGAGTAGTTATGGCTACACCTTC
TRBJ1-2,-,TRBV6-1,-,CASSEQGAYGYTF,TGTGCCAGCAGTGAGCAAGGGGCCTATGGCTACACCTTC
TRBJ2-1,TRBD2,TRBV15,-,CATSRDLGSGGYEQFF,TGTGCCACCAGCAGAGATCTAGGCAGCGGGGGGTATGAGCAGTTCTTC
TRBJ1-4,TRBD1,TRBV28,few,CASSSGQEREKLFF,TGTGCCAGCAGCTCTGGACAGGAGAGGGAAAAACTGTTTTTT
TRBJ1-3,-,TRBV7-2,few,CASSLNSPGGNTIYF,TGTGCCAGCAGCTTAAATTCGCCCGGAGGAAACACCATATATTTT
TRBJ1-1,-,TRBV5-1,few,CASSLDGGDTEAFF,TGCGCCAGCAGCTTGGACGGGGGGGACACTGAAGCTTTCTTT
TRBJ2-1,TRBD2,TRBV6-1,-,CASSAAGGYNEQFF,TGTGCCAGCAGTGCGGCGGGGGGCTACAATGAGCAGTTCTTC
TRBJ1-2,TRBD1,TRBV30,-,CAWSVGTGYGYTF,TGTGCCTGGAGTGTAGGGACAGGGTACGGCTACACCTTC
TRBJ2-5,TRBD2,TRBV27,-,CATTRAGGQETQYF,TGTGCCACCACCCGGGCGGGGGGGCAAGAGACCCAGTACTTC
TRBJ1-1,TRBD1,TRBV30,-,CAWREGQATEAFF,TGTGCCTGGAGGGAGGGACAGGCCACTGAAGCTTTCTTT
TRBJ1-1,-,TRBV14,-,CASSQARGQNTEAFF,TGTGCCAGCAGCCAAGCGCGCGGGCAGAACACTGAAGCTTTCTTT
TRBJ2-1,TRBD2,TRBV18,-,CASSALSGGYNEQFF,TGTGCCAGCTCAGCTCTAAGCGGGGGGTACAATGAGCAGTTCTTC
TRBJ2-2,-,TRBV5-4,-,CASSLATGELFF,TGTGCCAGCAGCTTGGCCACCGGGGAGCTGTTTTTT
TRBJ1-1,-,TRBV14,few,CASSPFMGGEAFF,TGTGCCAGCAGCCCGTTTATGGGGGGTGAAGCTTTCTTT
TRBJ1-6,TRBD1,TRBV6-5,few,CASRSGTENSPLHF,TGTGCCAGCAGATCCGGGACAGAAAATTCACCCCTCCACTTT
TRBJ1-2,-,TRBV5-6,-,CASSRDSGYTF,TGTGCCAGCAGCCGAGACAGTGGCTACACCTTC
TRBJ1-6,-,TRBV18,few,CASSPGLGSSYNSPLHF,TGTGCCAGCTCACCAGGTCTCGGAAGCTCCTATAATTCACCCCTCCACTTT
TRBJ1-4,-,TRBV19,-,CASSVVSEKLFF,TGTGCCAGTAGTGTCGTCAGCGAAAAACTGTTTTTT
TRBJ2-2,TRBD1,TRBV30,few,CAWSGTGNTGELFF,TGTGCCTGGAGCGGGACAGGGAACACCGGGGAGCTGTTTTTT